Detailed here is one TCR beta chain. What it binds is not known. TCRdb analysed the reads with MiXCR anew, one entry per CDR3 protein. In the table there are some 920,000 distinct CDR3 sequences, around 30% of which are singletons. J was trimmed by 6 bases and V by 7 bases; bases with no gene match: 11. The CDR3 loop spans 15 amino acids. The data originate from a study of T cell repertoires in cytomegalovirus infection. For the study at large: As its CMV epitopes, the study selected recently identified HLA-C-restricted and well-studied HLA-B-restricted targets. Overall study findings and caveats: The study identified carriers of CMV plus the relevant HLA from cumulative public TCR beta family frequency.

This chain joins TRBV12-3 or TRBV12-4 and TRBJ2-1; TRBD2 agrees at 8 bases. The source material was cultured CD8+ T cells from PBMCs, sampled from culture after CMV antigen stimulation. This clonotype originated in a human donor in good health (CMV status not recorded). Some clones in this sample may be carry-over from other donors' samples. The CDR3 DNA is TGTGCCAGCAAACGAAGGACTAGCTTTATCAATGAGCAGTTCTTC. This codes for CASKRRTSFINEQFF.